A selection of T cell receptor beta chains follows, all from one sample in a study of T cells after yellow fever vaccination. TCRdb reprocessed the 5' RACE reads via MiXCR and lists one record per CDR3 protein. The table includes a few hundred thousand distinct CDR3 sequences, 6.7% detected once. Source: CD4+ T cells sorted from PBMCs, taken on the day of the yellow fever booster vaccination. These receptors originate from a man aged 25-40 years who received the YFV17D yellow fever vaccine. The CDR3 runs from the conserved cysteine through the conserved F or W. The order of the fields is V gene, clone size, J gene, D gene, CDR3 DNA, CDR3 protein. D genes are given only for firm matches. Rows give clone size only sometimes, using once, few, many, or a class for an expanded clone.

TRBV28,few,TRBJ2-7,TRBD2,TGTGCCAGCAGGGCGGGGGGGGCAAGGAGCGAGCAGTACTTC,CASRAGGARSEQYF
TRBV2,few,TRBJ2-5,.,TGTGCCAGCAGTCAAGCAGGGAGACCTCAAGAGACCCAGTACTTC,CASSQAGRPQETQYF
TRBV12-3/TRBV12-4,many,TRBJ2-2,.,TGTGCCAGCAGTCCTGACACCGGGGAGCTGTTTTTT,CASSPDTGELFF
TRBV5-1,many,TRBJ1-2,.,TGCGCCAGCAGCTTACAACAGGGAGGCTACACCTTC,CASSLQQGGYTF
TRBV24-1,many,TRBJ1-5,.,TGTGCCACCATCGGAATAGCCCCCGGTGGCAATCAGCCCCAGCATTTT,CATIGIAPGGNQPQHF
TRBV7-2,many,TRBJ1-6,.,TGTGCCAGCAGCTTACTGGGGATGAATTCACCCCTCCACTTT,CASSLLGMNSPLHF
TRBV6-2/TRBV6-3,.,TRBJ1-5,TRBD1,TGTGCCAGCAGCTGGACAGGGGGTCGTCAGCCCCAGCATTTT,CASSWTGGRQPQHF
TRBV5-1,many,TRBJ2-5,.,TGCGCCAGCAGCGCAGGGTTCCAAGAGACCCAGTACTTC,CASSAGFQETQYF
TRBV5-4,.,TRBJ2-1,TRBD2,TGTGCCAGCAGCCCAGTAGCGGGAGGATCCAATGAGCAGTTCTTC,CASSPVAGGSNEQFF
TRBV30,few,TRBJ2-4,.,TGTGCCTGGAGTGTGGTAAATCGGGGAAACATTCAGTACTTC,CAWSVVNRGNIQYF
TRBV5-5,few,TRBJ2-7,.,TGTGCCAGCAGCTTCACAGGGATCGAGCAGTACTTC,CASSFTGIEQYF
TRBV7-2,many,TRBJ1-2,TRBD1,TGTGCCAGCAGCCTACAGGGGAAGTATGGCTACACCTTC,CASSLQGKYGYTF
TRBV30,many,TRBJ2-3,TRBD1,TGTGCCTGGGACAGGGCGTGGGACACAGATACGCAGTATTTT,CAWDRAWDTDTQYF
TRBV27,.,TRBJ2-5,.,TGTGCCAGCAGTTTATCCCCTCCGCTCGAGACCCAGTACTTC,CASSLSPPLETQYF
TRBV7-2,few,TRBJ1-1,.,TGTGCCAGCAGCTTAAGGGTGCTCAGGCGAGAAGCTTTCTTT,CASSLRVLRREAFF
TRBV7-6,few,TRBJ1-5,TRBD1,TGTGCCAGCAGCTTGGACAGGGGGCGAAATCAGCCCCAGCATTTT,CASSLDRGRNQPQHF
TRBV5-1,many,TRBJ2-3,.,TGCGCCAGCAGCTCGGAATCCTACGATACGCAGTATTTT,CASSSESYDTQYF
TRBV9,.,TRBJ2-3,.,TGTGCCAGCAGCGGTTACCCCCGAGTCTACTCATTATTAGATACGCAGTATTTT,CASSGYPRVYSLLDTQYF
TRBV19,.,TRBJ2-1,.,TGTGCCAGTAGTATTTCTCCGGGTTCCTACAATGAGCAGTTCTTC,CASSISPGSYNEQFF
TRBV9,many,TRBJ2-1,.,TGTGCCAGCAGCGGCGCGGGAGTACAGGGCAATGAGCAGTTCTTC,CASSGAGVQGNEQFF
TRBV18,many,TRBJ2-5,.,TGTGCCAGCTCACTTGACCCGCAAGAGACCCAGTACTTC,CASSLDPQETQYF
TRBV4-3,.,TRBJ2-7,.,TGCGCCAGCAGCCAAGACTTGGACAGAGCCTACGAGCAGTACTTC,CASSQDLDRAYEQYF
TRBV7-2,many,TRBJ2-5,TRBD2,TGTGCCAGCAGCTTAGCTCCTGGACTAGCGGGAGATCCGGAGACCCAGTACTTC,CASSLAPGLAGDPETQYF
TRBV7-8,many,TRBJ2-7,.,TGTGCCAGCAGCTTAGGCAGGGGTCGATCCTACGAGCAGTACTTC,CASSLGRGRSYEQYF
TRBV20-1,.,TRBJ2-3,TRBD2,TGCAGTGCTAGAGTAGCGGGAGGGTGGGATACGCAGTATTTT,CSARVAGGWDTQYF
TRBV20-1,.,TRBJ2-2,.,TGCAGTGCTAGGCCGACAGCCATAAACACCGGGGAGCTGTTTTTT,CSARPTAINTGELFF
TRBV4-2,many,TRBJ1-1,.,TGTGCCAGCAGCCAAGATGCGCCCCTTTACACTGAAGCTTTCTTT,CASSQDAPLYTEAFF
TRBV24-1,few,TRBJ2-1,TRBD2,TGTGCCACCAGTGATTCTAGCGGGAGGATTCTCAATGAGCAGTTCTTC,CATSDSSGRILNEQFF
TRBV4-3,.,TRBJ2-7,TRBD2,TGCGCCAGCAGCCGTTATCTAGCGGTCTCCTACGAGCAGTACTTC,CASSRYLAVSYEQYF
TRBV10-1,.,TRBJ2-1,TRBD2,TGCGCCAGCTCCACGACTAGCGGAAGGGAGAATGAGCAGTTCTTC,CASSTTSGRENEQFF
TRBV7-8,many,TRBJ2-1,TRBD2,TGTGCCAGCAGCCCCAGACTAGCGGGAGAAGGCAATGAGCAGTTCTTC,CASSPRLAGEGNEQFF
TRBV5-4,.,TRBJ2-2,.,TGTGCCAGCAGCCTGCCGAATGTCCCCACCGGGGAGCTGTTTTTT,CASSLPNVPTGELFF
TRBV21-1,many,TRBJ2-1,.,TGTGCCAGCAGCAAAGCAGGTAGGACTAGCGGACCTAATGAGCAGTTCTTC,CASSKAGRTSGPNEQFF
TRBV25-1,.,TRBJ2-7,.,TGTGCCAGCAGTGAGAATGGGGCCTACGAGCAGTACTTC,CASSENGAYEQYF
TRBV19,few,TRBJ2-1,.,TGTGCCAGTAGTCCAGCGGGCCACTCCTACAATGAGCAGTTCTTC,CASSPAGHSYNEQFF
TRBV20-1,.,TRBJ2-7,TRBD2,TGCAGTGCTAGCCCGACTAGCGGAACGAACGAGCAGTACTTC,CSASPTSGTNEQYF
TRBV11-2,few,TRBJ2-3,TRBD2,TGTGCCAGCAGCTTAGATCCAGCGGGAGGTTTCACAGATACGCAGTATTTT,CASSLDPAGGFTDTQYF
TRBV6-1,few,TRBJ1-6,.,TGTGCCAGCAGGGAGGACAGAAATAATTCACCCCTCCACTTT,CASREDRNNSPLHF
TRBV25-1,.,TRBJ1-1,.,TGTGCCAGCAAAGGGTGGGAGGGAGAGAACACTGAAGCTTTCTTT,CASKGWEGENTEAFF
TRBV7-2,many,TRBJ2-3,.,TGTGCCAGCAGCTTAGCGATCGGCGCCACAGATACGCAGTATTTT,CASSLAIGATDTQYF
TRBV5-6,.,TRBJ2-1,.,TGTGCCAGCAGCGCTGGTATCTCCTACAATGAGCAGTTCTTC,CASSAGISYNEQFF
TRBV20-1,many,TRBJ1-1,.,TGCAGTGCTAGAACAGGGATTTCATTTACGGCTTTCTTT,CSARTGISFTAFF
TRBV5-4,few,TRBJ2-1,TRBD2,TGTGCCAGCAGCCGAGGACTAGCGGGAGAGAGCTACAATGAGCAGTTCTTC,CASSRGLAGESYNEQFF
TRBV14,few,TRBJ2-1,TRBD2,TGTGCCAGCAGCCAAGTTACTAGCGGGAGAGGTGAGCAGTTCTTC,CASSQVTSGRGEQFF
TRBV6-1,.,TRBJ1-1,.,TGTGCCAGCAGTCCCGGCCCGGGTAGATCGGCTGAAGCTTTCTTT,CASSPGPGRSAEAFF
TRBV20-1,.,TRBJ1-2,TRBD1,TGCAGTGCTGGCGGAAGGACAGGGAGTGGCTACACCTTC,CSAGGRTGSGYTF
TRBV7-9,many,TRBJ1-1,.,TGTGCCAGCAGCTTAGCAGCTGGACATGGGGCTTTCTTT,CASSLAAGHGAFF
TRBV7-7,.,TRBJ2-5,TRBD2,TGTGCTAGCAGCGGGAGCGGTGGCGAGACCCAGTACTTC,CASSGSGGETQYF
TRBV27,many,TRBJ2-3,.,TGTGCCAGCAGTTCTATCCAATCAGATACGCAGTATTTT,CASSSIQSDTQYF
TRBV6-5,.,TRBJ2-3,.,TGTGCCAGCAGTTTGCCGGCAGGGGTGGGGGATACGCAGTATTTT,CASSLPAGVGDTQYF
TRBV4-3,few,TRBJ2-1,.,TGCGCCAGCAGCCAACTCTCGACGAGTTGGAGCTCCACTTACAATGAGCAGTTCTTC,CASSQLSTSWSSTYNEQFF
TRBV7-3,.,TRBJ2-5,.,TGTGCCAGCAGCCCGGGACTGGGTCTCGAGACCCAGTACTTC,CASSPGLGLETQYF
TRBV6-5,few,TRBJ2-1,.,TGTGCCAGCAGTCGGAGGGACAATGAGCAGTTCTTC,CASSRRDNEQFF
TRBV11-2,many,TRBJ2-5,.,TGTGCCAGCACTGTGTTGACCCCAGAGACCCAGTACTTC,CASTVLTPETQYF
TRBV5-4,.,TRBJ2-5,TRBD2,TGTGCCAGCAGCTTGCATGGGACTAGCGGTCAAGAGACCCAGTACTTC,CASSLHGTSGQETQYF
TRBV24-1,few,TRBJ2-2,TRBD1,TGTGCCACCAGTGACTCCGGGACAGGGATAACCGGGGAGCTGTTTTTT,CATSDSGTGITGELFF
TRBV29-1,many,TRBJ2-3,.,TGCAGCGTCAAAACAGGGTCCAGCGCTGGAGATACGCAGTATTTT,CSVKTGSSAGDTQYF
TRBV4-3,many,TRBJ2-1,.,TGCGCCAGCAGCCAAGTTTGGGACGGGGGAGCTGAGCAGTTCTTC,CASSQVWDGGAEQFF
TRBV10-3,.,TRBJ1-4,TRBD1,TGTGCCATCAGTGCCGATCAGGGGGGAAATGAAAAACTGTTTTTT,CAISADQGGNEKLFF
TRBV2,.,TRBJ2-1,.,TGTGCCAGCAGTGATGCGACAAGTGGGTACAATGAGCAGTTCTTC,CASSDATSGYNEQFF